These 30 T cell receptor beta chains were sequenced from one sample in a study of cytomegalovirus exposure and HLA in healthy donors. The PCR was carried out with 60 Vbeta primers and 13 Jbeta primers. The repertoire was sequenced with immunoSEQ multiplex PCR; TCRdb's copy has only in-frame clones and lacks some. The profile covers around 70,000 clones, with 70% to 80% appearing a single time and approximately 2.9% taken by the ten largest. The sample taken for sequencing was PBMCs. These receptors were taken from a girl aged 10-17 years in good health and CMV-seropositive.

In regard to this clone: Given the absence of the conserved phenylalanine or tryptophan at the CDR3 end, a read error is likely. No DNA is shown, since the ends of the CDR3 on it are uncertain; the CDR3 is the one TCRdb lists. The chain links TRBV21-1 to TRBJ2-7; the D call in the table, TRBD1, was not verified against the DNA. TRBV21-1 is a recognized pseudogene. The length of the CDR3 is 9 amino acids, counting both ends. The CDR3 sequence: CASSKGTAQ.

The chain employs TRBV15 and TRBJ1-2, with D perhaps TRBD1 (6 bases). The CDR3 extends over 14 amino acids. Germline CDR1 reads LNHNV; CDR2 reads YYDKDF (reference sequence). Trimming stripped 0 bases from V and 4 bases from J, with 9 bases between. The CDR3 protein is CATSRDPGAYGYTF. The CDR3, as DNA: TGTGCCACCAGCAGAGACCCAGGGGCCTATGGCTACACCTTC.

The table lists this clone with a few counts. The genes are TRBV2 and TRBJ2-3; perhaps TRBD1 as D (6 bases). Between the trimmed V and J ends, which lost 2 bases and 2 bases, there was a span of 8 bases. This CDR3 spans 14 amino acids. Per the germline V gene, CDR1 is SNHLY and CDR2 is FYNNEI. For the CDR3, the DNA is TGTGCCAGCAGTGAACAGGGGCCCACAGATACGCAGTATTTT. Translated: CASSEQGPTDTQYF. The whole variable domain, filled in from reference TRBV2 and TRBJ2-3, reads EPEVTQTPSHQVTQMGQEVILRCVPISNHLYFYWYRQILGQKVEFLVSFYNNEISEKSEIFDDQFSVERPDGSNFTLKIRSTKLEDSAMYFCASSEQGPTDTQYFGPGTRLTVL.

The rearrangement joins TRBV6-1 to TRBJ2-7, with TRBD2 as a possible D gene (5 bases). Germline V gene sequence: CDR1 MNHNS, CDR2 SASEGT. CDR3 length equals 12 residues. Trimming left V 7 bases short and J 4 bases short, with 11 bases between. CDR3 DNA sequence: TGTGCCAGCATTCGTCGGGAATACGAGCAGTACTTC. Translated, it gives CASIRREYEQYF.

The chain has TRBV7-2 and TRBJ2-7; D is undetermined. The V end lost 1 base, the J end lost 0 bases, and 13 bases lay between the germline ends. Germline CDR1 reads SGHTA; CDR2 reads FQGNSA. The CDR3 sequence is 16 residues long. The CDR3 loop reads CASSLGPIRSSYEQYF. CDR3 in DNA: TGTGCCAGCAGCTTAGGTCCTATAAGGAGCTCCTACGAGCAGTACTTC.

J is TRBJ1-3 and V is TRBV30; 7 nucleotides line up with TRBD1. The trim removed 5 bases at V and 1 base at J, leaving 2 bases unmatched. CDR1 is GTSNPN, CDR2 SVGIG, per germline (reference sequence). CDR3 length: 13 residues. CDR3: CAWGQASGNTIYF. The CDR3 DNA reads TGTGCCTGGGGACAGGCGTCTGGAAACACCATATATTTT.

The gene calls are TRBV20-1 and TRBJ1-1; the D gene is possibly TRBD1 (6 bases). Germline CDR1 and CDR2: DFQATT and SNEGSKA (reference sequence). Trimming removed 4 bases at V and 7 bases at J, with 10 bases between. The CDR3 extends over 11 amino acids. The CDR3 DNA follows: TGCAGTGCTAAGATACAGGGTGAAGCTTTCTTT. It is translated as CSAKIQGEAFF.

The V call is TRBV27, the J call TRBJ2-7; a weak D match, TRBD2 (5 bases). Germline CDR1 is MNHEY and CDR2 is SMNVEV (reference sequence). V lost 6 bases to trimming and J lost 2 bases, with 14 bases between them. CDR3 length equals 14 residues. The CDR3 DNA is TGTGCCAGCAGCGAGACGGGAAACCCCTACGAGCAGTACTTC. Protein product: CASSETGNPYEQYF.

In its sample, this clone was seen a few times. The chain recombines TRBV6-5 with TRBJ2-3, with 9 bases lining up with TRBD1. J was trimmed by 5 bases and V by 5 bases; bases with no gene match: 2. The V gene's germline CDR1 is MNHEY and CDR2 SVGAGI. This CDR3 is built from 13 residues. This chain's CDR3 is CASSDRGIDTQYF. The CDR3 DNA reads TGTGCCAGCAGTGACAGGGGGATAGATACGCAGTATTTT.

V and J are TRBV28 and TRBJ1-6, with 8 bases fitting TRBD1. This CDR3 has 15 amino acids. J was trimmed by 8 bases and V by 1 base; bases with no gene match: 4. The germline V gene encodes CDR1 MDHEN and CDR2 SYDVKM. The CDR3 is CASSLSSGGYSPLHF. The DNA of the CDR3 is TGTGCCAGCAGTTTATCCTCAGGGGGCTATTCACCCCTCCACTTT.

The rearrangement uses TRBV5-8 and TRBJ2-7, with TRBD2 matching 7 bases. Germline CDR1 and CDR2: SGHTS and YDEGEE. There are 14 residues in the CDR3. V lost 4 bases and J lost 6; bases outside the gene matches: 10. CDR3 sequence (DNA): TGTGCCAGCAGCACGCTCCAACTAGCGTTCGAGCAGTACTTC. Translation gives CASSTLQLAFEQYF.

This clone came up a few times. The V and J genes are TRBV5-6 and TRBJ2-7; D is ambiguous. Looked up from germline, CDR1 is SGHDT and CDR2 is YYEEEE. The V gene lost 6 bases and the J gene lost 9 bases, with 19 bases spanning the gap. The CDR3 contains 13 residues. The CDR3 region is CASTAPAHRGQYF. In nucleotides, the CDR3 is TGTGCCAGCACCGCGCCCGCCCATAGAGGGCAGTACTTC.

This chain links TRBV28 with TRBJ1-5; 8 positions agree with TRBD1. CDR3 length: 15 amino acids. Trimming at V came to 6 bases and at J to 0 bases, leaving 4 bases not matched to a gene. Germline V gene data show CDR1 as MDHEN and CDR2 as SYDVKM. The DNA of the CDR3 is TGTGCCAGCAGACAGGGGGAATATAGCAATCAGCCCCAGCATTTT. Its translation is CASRQGEYSNQPQHF.

V usage is TRBV25-1 and J usage is TRBJ1-5, with 8 bases identical to TRBD1. Germline CDR1 is MGHDK and CDR2 is SYGVNS. CDR3 length equals 17 residues. The ends lost 3 bases at V and 2 bases at J; junction bases unmatched: 9. The CDR3, as DNA: TGTGCCAGCAGTGACGAGGACAGGGAGTTCGGCAATCAGCCCCAGCATTTT. Amino acid sequence: CASSDEDREFGNQPQHF.

The J gene is TRBJ1-2, the V gene TRBV5-6; 7 nucleotides align to TRBD1. The germline gives CDR1 SGHDT, CDR2 YYEEEE. V lost 4 bases, J lost 7 bases, and 7 bases stayed unmatched. The CDR3 length is 13 residues. The CDR3 nucleotides read TGTGCCAGCAGCCCACAGGGGACTCCTGGCTACACCTTC. It specifies CASSPQGTPGYTF.

The V and J genes are TRBV5-1 and TRBJ1-1; D perhaps matches TRBD1 (6 bases). The V gene lost 2 bases and the J gene lost 5 bases, with 10 bases spanning the gap. The CDR3 runs to 13 residues. CDR1 SGHRS and CDR2 YFSETQ come from the germline V gene. The CDR3 is CASSLQGDTEAFF. CDR3 sequence (DNA): TGCGCCAGCAGCTTACAGGGTGATACTGAAGCTTTCTTT. Combining the CDR3 with reference TRBV5-1 and TRBJ1-1 gives the whole variable domain KAGVTQTPRYLIKTRGQQVTLSCSPISGHRSVSWYQQTPGQGLQFLFEYFSETQRNKGNFPGRFSGRQFSNSRSEMNVSTLELGDSALYLCASSLQGDTEAFFGQGTRLTVV.

This clone was seen more than once but under ten times. The J gene is TRBJ2-6, the V gene TRBV6-1; TRBD2 might be the D (6 bases). The length of the CDR3 is 15 residues. Per germline, CDR1 MNHNS and CDR2 SASEGT. V lost 8 bases, J lost 1 base, and 12 bases lay in between. The CDR3 DNA follows: TGTGCCAGCCGGGGGATTTGGTCTGGGGCCAACGTCCTGACTTTC. Its translation is CASRGIWSGANVLTF.

This chain links TRBV29-1 with TRBJ1-3, with D unclear. CDR1 is SQVTM, CDR2 ANQGSEA, per germline. Trimming pared 4 bases from V and 0 bases from J, leaving 7 bases between. The CDR3 runs 13 residues. CDR3 in amino acids: CSVGRSSGNTIYF. The CDR3 nucleotides are TGCAGCGTTGGCAGAAGCTCTGGAAACACCATATATTTT.

The rearrangement uses TRBV5-1 and TRBJ2-1, with 7 bases fitting TRBD2. With V trimmed by 0 bases and J by 7 bases, 13 bases remained unmatched. This CDR3 region has 17 residues. Germline V gene lookup returns CDR1 SGHRS and CDR2 YFSETQ. The CDR3 DNA is TGCGCCAGCAGCTTGGCCGGGGCGGGAGCATCCAGGAATGAGCAGTTCTTC. Encoded protein: CASSLAGAGASRNEQFF.

The chain is built from TRBV9 and TRBJ1-2; D ambiguous. The CDR3 is 13 amino acids. Germline CDR1 SGDLS, CDR2 YYNGEE. Trimming took off 4 bases at V and 3 bases at J, with 10 bases between the two ends. The CDR3 DNA reads as TGTGCCAGCAGCCCTGACACGGACTATGGCTACACCTTC. This encodes CASSPDTDYGYTF.

The V gene is TRBV27, the J gene TRBJ1-2, with TRBD1 matching over 8 bases. V shed 5 bases and J 7 bases; nucleotides not matched to a gene: 6. The germline gives CDR1 MNHEY, CDR2 SMNVEV (reference sequence). This CDR3 has 13 amino acids. CDR3 sequence: CASSGQGAGGYTF. The CDR3 DNA reads TGTGCCAGCAGTGGGCAGGGGGCGGGTGGCTACACCTTC.

The chain couples TRBV13 to TRBJ1-3, with a possible D match to TRBD1 (6 bases). Per the germline V gene, CDR1 is PRHDT and CDR2 is FYEKMQ (reference sequence). The CDR3 is made up of 17 amino acids. The V and J ends lost 5 bases and 0 bases respectively, with 17 bases between them. DNA of the CDR3: TGTGCCAGCAGCCCACGAACCGGACAGAGCTCTGGAAACACCATATATTTT. Its translation is CASSPRTGQSSGNTIYF.

This clone has just one count. V gene TRBV4-1 combines with J gene TRBJ1-2, with 11 nucleotides matching TRBD1. The junction had 3 bases not matched to a gene; V was cut back by 4 bases and J by 8 bases. CDR1 and CDR2 from the germline V gene are MGHRA and YSYEKL. The CDR3 sequence is 13 residues long. The CDR3 here is CASSLGQGVGYTF. The DNA for the CDR3 is TGCGCCAGCAGCCTGGGACAGGGGGTGGGCTACACCTTC.

The chain uses TRBV28 and TRBJ2-7, with a possible D match to TRBD2 (6 bases). The V end was cut by 2 bases, the J end by 7 bases, with 9 bases between. Per germline, CDR1 MDHEN and CDR2 SYDVKM. The CDR3 consists of 12 residues. In DNA form, the CDR3 reads TGTGCCAGCAGTTTAGGCCGGGGGGAGCAGTACTTC. Encoded protein: CASSLGRGEQYF.

The V gene is TRBV5-6, the J gene TRBJ2-1; possibly TRBD2 for D (6 bases). With 6 bases removed from V and 8 bases from J, the gap between germline ends came to 15 bases. This CDR3 has 13 residues. CDR1 and CDR2 from the germline V gene are SGHDT and YYEEEE. CDR3 DNA sequence: TGTGCCAGCACCATATTTTCTAGCGATGAGCAGTTCTTC. Translation gives CASTIFSSDEQFF.

V is TRBV4-3 and J is TRBJ2-7, with D perhaps matching TRBD1 (5 bases). Germline V lookup: CDR1 LGHNA, CDR2 YSLEER. This CDR3 has 16 residues. V was shortened by 3 bases and J by 2 bases, with 17 bases between the two germline ends. CDR3 sequence (DNA): TGCGCCAGCAGCCATTTACTGGGGCCTACCCCCTACGAGCAGTACTTC. Translating it yields CASSHLLGPTPYEQYF.

The V gene is TRBV29-1, the J gene TRBJ2-1, with 7 bases aligning to TRBD1. The length of the CDR3 is 14 residues. The ends lost 0 bases at V and 2 bases at J; junction bases unmatched: 1. Germline CDR1 and CDR2: SQVTM and ANQGSEA. Here the CDR3 DNA reads TGCAGCGTTGAAGATGACAGGGCCTACAATGAGCAGTTCTTC. This gives the protein CSVEDDRAYNEQFF.

As regards this clone: Compared with germline, one end of the junction differs, possibly owing to a read error. The chain combines TRBV29-1 with TRBJ2-7; TRBD2 might be the D (5 bases). CDR1 is SQVTM, CDR2 ANQGSEA, per germline. The length of the CDR3 is 12 residues. The CDR3 loop is CSVVGSSYERYF. The CDR3 DNA reads TGCAGCGTTGTAGGGAGCTCCTACGAGCGGTACTTC.

The DNA of the CDR3 is TGCGCCAGCAGCTCCCCAAGCGGGAGGCTCTACAATGAGCAGTTCTTC. This codes for CASSSPSGRLYNEQFF. The rearrangement links TRBV4-1 to TRBJ2-1; 9 positions match TRBD2. From germline, CDR1 is MGHRA and CDR2 YSYEKL. Unmatched junction bases numbered 8, after V lost 5 bases and J lost 3 bases. CDR3 length equals 16 residues.

The CDR3: CASSQRQGTDTQYF. The CDR3 bases are TGCGCCAGCAGCCAAAGACAGGGAACAGATACGCAGTATTTT. The chain links TRBV4-1 to TRBJ2-3, with 7 bases identical to TRBD1. From germline, CDR1 is MGHRA and CDR2 YSYEKL. J lost 3 bases, V lost 2 bases, and 2 bases had no gene match. The CDR3 totals 14 residues.